What follows are 5 T cell receptor beta chains derived from one specimen sequenced in a study of T cell changes during pregnancy in multiple sclerosis. Method: immunoSEQ multiplex PCR; TCRdb's copy keeps in-frame clones and lacks some. The sample has fewer than 70,000 clones, approximately 91% seen once. Sequencing was performed on peripheral blood, taken in the third trimester of pregnancy. Receptor source: a female donor with multiple sclerosis, enrolled in a pregnancy study.

This clone came up once. The chain employs TRBV4-3 and TRBJ2-7; D may be TRBD1 (6 bases). CDR1 and CDR2 (germline): LGHNA, YSLEER. The V and J ends lost 1 base and 0 bases respectively, with 13 bases between them. This CDR3 is 16 amino acids long. CDR3 DNA: TGCGCCAGCAGCCAAGTCTGGGACACCAGCTCCTACGAGCAGTACTTC. This gives the protein CASSQVWDTSSYEQYF.

CDR3: CASVPALGQGETQYF. CDR3 sequence (DNA): TGTGCTAGCGTTCCCGCATTAGGGCAGGGGGAGACCCAGTACTTC. This chain connects TRBV7-7 to TRBJ2-5; D may be TRBD1 (6 bases). The CDR3 has 15 amino acids. Germline V gene data show CDR1 as SSHAT and CDR2 as FNYEAQ (reference sequence).

The chain links TRBV10-1 to TRBJ2-3, with 7 bases matching TRBD1. The germline V gene has CDR1 WNHNN and CDR2 SYGVQD (reference sequence). V shed 6 bases, J shed 0 bases, and the junction held 0 bases outside the gene matches. CDR3 length: 13 residues. The CDR3 region has the DNA TGCGCCAGCAGACAGGGGAGCACAGATACGCAGTATTTT. Protein: CASRQGSTDTQYF.

The chain has TRBV7-9 and TRBJ2-5; D is undetermined. Germline values: CDR1 SEHNR, CDR2 FQNEAQ (reference sequence). CDR3 length: 16 residues. The ends were cut back, 1 base at V and 3 bases at J, with 15 bases in the middle. The CDR3 nucleotides are TGTGCCAGCAGCTTAGGAGGTGGGTTAGAGGAAGAGACCCAGTACTTC. This gives the protein CASSLGGGLEEETQYF. Drawing the rest from reference TRBV7-9 and TRBJ2-5, the complete variable domain is DTGVSQNPRHKITKRGQNVTFRCDPISEHNRLYWYRQTLGQGPEFLTYFQNEAQLEKSRLLSDRFSAERPKGSFSTLEIQRTEQGDSAMYLCASSLGGGLEEETQYFGPGTRLLVL.

The V call is TRBV19, the J call TRBJ1-6, with TRBD1 identical over 7 bases. The junction had 4 bases not matched to a gene; V was cut back by 1 base and J by 10 bases. From germline, CDR1 is LNHDA and CDR2 SQIVND (reference sequence). The CDR3 sequence is 14 residues long. CDR3 DNA sequence: TGTGCCAGTAGTATAGCGTACAGGGGCTCACCCCTCCACTTT. Amino acid sequence: CASSIAYRGSPLHF.